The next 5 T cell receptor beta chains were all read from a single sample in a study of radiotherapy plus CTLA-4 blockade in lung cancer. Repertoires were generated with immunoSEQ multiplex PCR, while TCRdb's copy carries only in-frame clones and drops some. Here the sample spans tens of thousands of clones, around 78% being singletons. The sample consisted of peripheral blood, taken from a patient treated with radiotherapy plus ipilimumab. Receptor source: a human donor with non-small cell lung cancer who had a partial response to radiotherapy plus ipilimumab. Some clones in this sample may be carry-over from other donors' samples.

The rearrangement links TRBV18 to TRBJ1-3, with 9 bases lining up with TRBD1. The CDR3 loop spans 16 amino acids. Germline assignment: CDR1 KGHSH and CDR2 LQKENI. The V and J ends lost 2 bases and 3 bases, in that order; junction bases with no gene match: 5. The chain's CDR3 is CASSPSGTGLGNTIYF. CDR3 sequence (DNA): TGTGCCAGCTCACCATCCGGGACAGGGCTTGGAAACACCATATATTTT.

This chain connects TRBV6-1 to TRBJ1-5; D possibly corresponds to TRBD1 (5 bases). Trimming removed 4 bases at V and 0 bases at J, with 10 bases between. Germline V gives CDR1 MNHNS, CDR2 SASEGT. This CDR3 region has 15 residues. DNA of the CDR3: TGTGCCAGCAGTGTTAGGGGTTATAGCAATCAGCCCCAGCATTTT. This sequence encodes CASSVRGYSNQPQHF.

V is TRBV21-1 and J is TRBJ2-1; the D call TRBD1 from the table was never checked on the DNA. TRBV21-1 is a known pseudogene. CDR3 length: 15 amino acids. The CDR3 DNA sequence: TGTGCCAGCAGCTTCCCCCAGGGGACCTACAATGAGCAGTTCTTC. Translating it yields CASSFPQGTYNEQFF.

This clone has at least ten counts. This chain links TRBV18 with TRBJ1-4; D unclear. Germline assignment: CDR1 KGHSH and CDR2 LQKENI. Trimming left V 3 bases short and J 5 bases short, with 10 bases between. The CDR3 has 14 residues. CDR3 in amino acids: CASSPLNQNEKLFF. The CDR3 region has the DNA TGTGCCAGCTCACCGTTAAATCAGAATGAAAAACTGTTTTTT.

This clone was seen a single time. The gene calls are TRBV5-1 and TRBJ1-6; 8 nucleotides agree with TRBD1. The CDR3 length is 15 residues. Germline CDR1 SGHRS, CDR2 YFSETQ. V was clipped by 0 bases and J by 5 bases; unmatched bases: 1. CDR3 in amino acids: CASSLDRGDNSPLHF. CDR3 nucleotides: TGCGCCAGCAGCTTGGACAGGGGGGATAATTCACCCCTCCACTTT.